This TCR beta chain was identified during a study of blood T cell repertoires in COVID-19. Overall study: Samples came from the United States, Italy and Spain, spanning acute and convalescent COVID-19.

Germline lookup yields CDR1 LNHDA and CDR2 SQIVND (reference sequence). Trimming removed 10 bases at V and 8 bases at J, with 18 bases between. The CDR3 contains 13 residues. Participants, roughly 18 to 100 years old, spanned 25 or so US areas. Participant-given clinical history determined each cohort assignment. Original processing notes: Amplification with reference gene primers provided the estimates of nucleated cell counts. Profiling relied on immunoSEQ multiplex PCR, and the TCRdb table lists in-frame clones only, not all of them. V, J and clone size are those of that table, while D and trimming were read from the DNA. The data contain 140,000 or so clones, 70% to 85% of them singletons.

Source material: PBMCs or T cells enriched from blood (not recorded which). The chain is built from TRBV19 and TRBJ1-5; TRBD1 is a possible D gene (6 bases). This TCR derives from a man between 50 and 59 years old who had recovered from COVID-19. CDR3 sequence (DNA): TGTGCCACCAGAGACGACAGGCGCAAGCCCCAGCATTTT. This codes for CATRDDRRKPQHF.